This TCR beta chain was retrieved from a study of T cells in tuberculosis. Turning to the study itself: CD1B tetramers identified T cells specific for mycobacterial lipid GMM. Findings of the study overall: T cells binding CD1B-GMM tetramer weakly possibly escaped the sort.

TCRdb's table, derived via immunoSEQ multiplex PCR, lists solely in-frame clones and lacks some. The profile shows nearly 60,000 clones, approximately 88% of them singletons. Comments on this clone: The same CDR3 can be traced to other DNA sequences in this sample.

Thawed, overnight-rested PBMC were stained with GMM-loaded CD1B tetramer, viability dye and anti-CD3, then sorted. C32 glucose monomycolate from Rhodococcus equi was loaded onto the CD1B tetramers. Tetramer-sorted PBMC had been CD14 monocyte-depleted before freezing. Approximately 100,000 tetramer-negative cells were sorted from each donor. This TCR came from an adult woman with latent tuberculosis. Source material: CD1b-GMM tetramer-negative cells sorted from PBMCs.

CDR3 loop: CASSLQGSYNSPLHF. The CDR3, as DNA: TGTGCCAGCAGTTTGCAGGGCTCCTATAATTCACCCCTCCACTTT. The chain carries TRBV27 and TRBJ1-6; tentatively, D is TRBD1 (5 bases). V lost 3 bases to trimming and J lost 0 bases, with 6 bases between them. Germline values: CDR1 MNHEY, CDR2 SMNVEV (reference sequence). This CDR3 is built from 15 residues.